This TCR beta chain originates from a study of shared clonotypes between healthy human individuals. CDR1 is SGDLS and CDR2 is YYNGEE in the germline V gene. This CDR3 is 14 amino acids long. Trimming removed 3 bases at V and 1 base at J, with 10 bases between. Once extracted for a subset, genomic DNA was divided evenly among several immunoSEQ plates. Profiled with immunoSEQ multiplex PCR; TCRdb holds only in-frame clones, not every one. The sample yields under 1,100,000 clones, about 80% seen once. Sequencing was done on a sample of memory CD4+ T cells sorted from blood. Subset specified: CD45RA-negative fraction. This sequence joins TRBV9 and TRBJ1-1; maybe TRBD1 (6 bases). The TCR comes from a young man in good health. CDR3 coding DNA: TGTGCCAGCAGCGAAGGACAGTCGAACACTGAAGCTTTCTTT. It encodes CASSEGQSNTEAFF.